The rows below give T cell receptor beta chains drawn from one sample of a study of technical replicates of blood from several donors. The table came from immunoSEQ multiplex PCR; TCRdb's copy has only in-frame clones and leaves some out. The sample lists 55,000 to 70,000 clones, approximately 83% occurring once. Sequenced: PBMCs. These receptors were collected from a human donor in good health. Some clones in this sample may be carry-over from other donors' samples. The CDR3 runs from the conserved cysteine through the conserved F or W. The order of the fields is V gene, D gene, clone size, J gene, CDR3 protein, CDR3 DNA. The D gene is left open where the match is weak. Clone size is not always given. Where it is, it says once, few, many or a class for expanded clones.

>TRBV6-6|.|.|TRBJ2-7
CASSYGLGAEIEQYF
TGTGCCAGCAGTTACGGGTTGGGGGCGGAAATCGAGCAGTACTTC
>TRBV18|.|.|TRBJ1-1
CASSPPGGTAFF
TGTGCCAGCTCACCACCGGGAGGTACGGCTTTCTTT
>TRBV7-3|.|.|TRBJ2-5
CASSSRGPGETQYF
TGTGCCAGCAGCTCGCGGGGGCCCGGGGAGACCCAGTACTTC
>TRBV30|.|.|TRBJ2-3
CASEGGTDTQYF
TGTGCCTCTGAGGGGGGCACAGATACGCAGTATTTT
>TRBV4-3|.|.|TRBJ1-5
CASSQVPGGNQPQHF
TGCGCCAGCAGCCAAGTTCCCGGGGGCAATCAGCCCCAGCATTTT
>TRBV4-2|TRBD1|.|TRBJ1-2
CASSQDRTGYNYGYTF
TGTGCCAGCAGCCAAGACCGGACAGGTTACAACTATGGCTACACCTTC
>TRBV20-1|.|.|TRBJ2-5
CSARPTQTQYF
TGCAGTGCTAGACCAACTCAGACCCAGTACTTC
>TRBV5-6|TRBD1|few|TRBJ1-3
CASSLGGGNSGNTIYF
TGTGCCAGCAGCTTGGGAGGGGGCAACTCTGGAAACACCATATATTTT
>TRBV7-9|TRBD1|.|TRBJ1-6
CASSSRTGDNNSPLHF
TGTGCCAGCAGCTCCCGGACAGGGGATAATAATTCACCCCTCCACTTT
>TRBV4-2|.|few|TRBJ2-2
CASSQAAGDAGELFF
TGTGCCAGCAGCCAAGCCGCAGGGGACGCCGGGGAGCTGTTTTTT
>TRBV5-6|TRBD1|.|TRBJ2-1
CASSLPGTGRDEQFF
TGTGCCAGCAGCTTGCCCGGGACAGGGAGAGATGAGCAGTTCTTC
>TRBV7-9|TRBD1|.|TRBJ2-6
CASSSYLSGTGYGANVLTF
TGTGCCAGCAGCTCCTACCTATCCGGGACAGGGTACGGGGCCAACGTCCTGACTTTC
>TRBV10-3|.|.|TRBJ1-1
CAIRGNTEAFF
TGTGCCATCCGAGGGAACACTGAAGCTTTCTTT
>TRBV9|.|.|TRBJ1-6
CASSVGGSYNSPLHF
TGTGCCAGCAGCGTAGGGGGCTCTTATAATTCACCCCTCCACTTT
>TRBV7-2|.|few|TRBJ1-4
CASSLGGSEKLFF
TGTGCCAGCAGCTTAGGTGGGAGTGAAAAACTGTTTTTT
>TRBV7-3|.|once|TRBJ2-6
CASSLGRNSGANVLTF
TGTGCCAGCAGCTTAGGCCGAAACTCTGGGGCCAACGTCCTGACTTTC
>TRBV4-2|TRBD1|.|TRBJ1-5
CASSQDRDRGRPQHF
TGTGCCAGCAGCCAAGACCGGGACAGGGGAAGGCCCCAGCATTTT
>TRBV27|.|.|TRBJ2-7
CASNHPPTMSSYEQYF
TGTGCCAGCAATCATCCCCCCACGATGAGCTCCTACGAGCAGTACTTC
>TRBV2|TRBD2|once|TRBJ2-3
CASSPLAGVRDTQYF
TGTGCCAGCAGTCCACTAGCGGGAGTCAGAGATACGCAGTATTTT
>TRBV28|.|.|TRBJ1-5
CASSFSPRGGNQPQHF
TGTGCCAGCAGTTTTTCCCCCAGGGGAGGCAATCAGCCCCAGCATTTT
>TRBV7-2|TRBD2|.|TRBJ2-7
CASSLTSGPYEQYF
TGTGCCAGCAGCTTAACTAGCGGGCCCTACGAGCAGTACTTC
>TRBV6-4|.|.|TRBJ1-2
CASSPQGSSYGYTF
TGTGCCAGCAGTCCGCAGGGATCCAGCTATGGCTACACCTTC